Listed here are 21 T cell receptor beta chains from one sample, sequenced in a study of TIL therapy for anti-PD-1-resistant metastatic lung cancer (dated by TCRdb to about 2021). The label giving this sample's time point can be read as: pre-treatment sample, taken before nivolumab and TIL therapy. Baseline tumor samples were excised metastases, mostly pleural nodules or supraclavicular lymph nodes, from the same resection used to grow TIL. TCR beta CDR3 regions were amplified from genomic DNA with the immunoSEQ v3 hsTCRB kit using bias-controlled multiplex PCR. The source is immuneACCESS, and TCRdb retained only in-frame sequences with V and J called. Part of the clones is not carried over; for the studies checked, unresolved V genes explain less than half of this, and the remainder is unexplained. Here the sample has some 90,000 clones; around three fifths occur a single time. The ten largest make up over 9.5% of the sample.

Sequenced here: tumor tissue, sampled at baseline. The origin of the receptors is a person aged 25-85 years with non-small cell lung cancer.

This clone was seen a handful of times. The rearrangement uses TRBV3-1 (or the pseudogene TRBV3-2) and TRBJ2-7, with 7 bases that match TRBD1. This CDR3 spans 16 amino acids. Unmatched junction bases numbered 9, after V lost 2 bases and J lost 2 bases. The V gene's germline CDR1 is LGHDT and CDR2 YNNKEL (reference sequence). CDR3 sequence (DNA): TGTGCCAGCAGCCAACACTCCGGGACAGAAACCTACGAGCAGTACTTC. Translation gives CASSQHSGTETYEQYF.

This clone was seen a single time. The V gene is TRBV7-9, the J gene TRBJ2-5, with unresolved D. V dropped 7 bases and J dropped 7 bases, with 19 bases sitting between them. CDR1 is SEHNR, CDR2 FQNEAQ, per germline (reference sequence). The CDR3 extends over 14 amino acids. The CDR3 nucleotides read TGTGCCAGCACCCCTCCGGAAGCAAGAGGGACCCAGTACTTC. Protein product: CASTPPEARGTQYF.

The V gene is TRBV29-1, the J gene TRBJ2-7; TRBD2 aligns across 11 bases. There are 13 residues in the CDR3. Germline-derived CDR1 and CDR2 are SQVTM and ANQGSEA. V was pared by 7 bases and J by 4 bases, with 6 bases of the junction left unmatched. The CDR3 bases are TGCAGCGGCTCCGGGACTAGCGGATACGAGCAGTACTTC. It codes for CSGSGTSGYEQYF.

The CDR3 reads CASSLRSTYNEQFF. CDR3 coding DNA: TGTGCCAGCAGTTTAAGGTCAACCTACAATGAGCAGTTCTTC. The chain has TRBV27 and TRBJ2-1; D is unclear. Germline V CDR1 and CDR2: MNHEY, SMNVEV (reference sequence). The CDR3 runs to 14 residues. V was cut by 2 bases and J by 2 bases, with 7 bases left in between.

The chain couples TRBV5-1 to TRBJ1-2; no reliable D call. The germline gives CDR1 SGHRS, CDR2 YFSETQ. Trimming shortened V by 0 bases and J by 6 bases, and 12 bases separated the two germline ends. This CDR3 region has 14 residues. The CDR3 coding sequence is TGCGCCAGCAGCTTGGGGGGTGAAGGGCATGGCTACACCTTC. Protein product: CASSLGGEGHGYTF. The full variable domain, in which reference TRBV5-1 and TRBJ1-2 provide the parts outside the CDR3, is KAGVTQTPRYLIKTRGQQVTLSCSPISGHRSVSWYQQTPGQGLQFLFEYFSETQRNKGNFPGRFSGRQFSNSRSEMNVSTLELGDSALYLCASSLGGEGHGYTFGSGTRLTVV.

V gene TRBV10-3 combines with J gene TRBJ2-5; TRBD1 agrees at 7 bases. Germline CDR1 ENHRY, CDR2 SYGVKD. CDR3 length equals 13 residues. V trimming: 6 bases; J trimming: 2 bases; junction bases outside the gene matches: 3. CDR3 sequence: CAISGTVQETQYF. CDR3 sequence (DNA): TGTGCCATCAGCGGGACAGTACAAGAGACCCAGTACTTC.

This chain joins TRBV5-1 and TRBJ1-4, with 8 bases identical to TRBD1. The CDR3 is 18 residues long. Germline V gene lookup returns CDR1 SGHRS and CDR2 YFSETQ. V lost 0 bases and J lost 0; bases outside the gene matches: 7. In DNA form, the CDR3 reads TGCGCCAGCAGCTTGGGGACAGGGACTTATGCAACTAATGAAAAACTGTTTTTT. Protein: CASSLGTGTYATNEKLFF. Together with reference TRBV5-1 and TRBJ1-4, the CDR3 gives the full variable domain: KAGVTQTPRYLIKTRGQQVTLSCSPISGHRSVSWYQQTPGQGLQFLFEYFSETQRNKGNFPGRFSGRQFSNSRSEMNVSTLELGDSALYLCASSLGTGTYATNEKLFFGSGTQLSVL.

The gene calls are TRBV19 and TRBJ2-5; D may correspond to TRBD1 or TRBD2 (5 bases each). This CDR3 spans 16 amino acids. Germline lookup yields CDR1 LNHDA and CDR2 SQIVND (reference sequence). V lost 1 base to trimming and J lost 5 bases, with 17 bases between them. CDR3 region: CASSIGRARWGETQYF. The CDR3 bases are TGTGCCAGTAGTATAGGCCGGGCCAGGTGGGGGGAGACCCAGTACTTC.

The CDR3 is CASSQSPLSGSVSYEQYF. DNA of the CDR3: TGTGCCAGCAGCCAGTCCCCCCTTAGCGGTTCGGTCTCCTACGAGCAGTACTTC. V usage is TRBV3-1 (or the pseudogene TRBV3-2) and J usage is TRBJ2-7, with a weak D call TRBD2 (6 bases). V lost 3 bases and J 0 bases, leaving 21 bases between the germline ends. Germline V lookup: CDR1 LGHDT, CDR2 YNNKEL (reference sequence). This CDR3 comprises 18 residues.

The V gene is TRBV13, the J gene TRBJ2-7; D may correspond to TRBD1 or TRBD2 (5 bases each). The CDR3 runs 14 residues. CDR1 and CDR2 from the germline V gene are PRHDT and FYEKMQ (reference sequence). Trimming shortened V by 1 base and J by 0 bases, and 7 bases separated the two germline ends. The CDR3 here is CASSLVGPSYEQYF. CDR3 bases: TGTGCCAGCAGCTTAGTGGGACCCTCCTACGAGCAGTACTTC. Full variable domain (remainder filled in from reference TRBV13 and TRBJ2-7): AAGVIQSPRHLIKEKRETATLKCYPIPRHDTVYWYQQGPGQDPQFLISFYEKMQSDKGSIPDRFSAQQFSDYHSELNMSSLELGDSALYFCASSLVGPSYEQYFGPGTRLTVT.

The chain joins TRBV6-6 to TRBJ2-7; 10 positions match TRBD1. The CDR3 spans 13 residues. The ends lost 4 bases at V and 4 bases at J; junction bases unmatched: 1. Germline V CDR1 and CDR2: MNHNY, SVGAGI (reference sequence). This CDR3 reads CASSWGQGYEQYF. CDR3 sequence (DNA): TGTGCCAGCAGTTGGGGACAGGGGTACGAGCAGTACTTC.

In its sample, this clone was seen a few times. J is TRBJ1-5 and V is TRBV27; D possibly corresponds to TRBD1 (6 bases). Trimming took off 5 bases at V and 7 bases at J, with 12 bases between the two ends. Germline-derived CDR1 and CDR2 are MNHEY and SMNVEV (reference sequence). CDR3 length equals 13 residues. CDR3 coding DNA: TGTGCCAGCAGTCGGGACACCCGGCAGCCCCAGCATTTT. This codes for CASSRDTRQPQHF.

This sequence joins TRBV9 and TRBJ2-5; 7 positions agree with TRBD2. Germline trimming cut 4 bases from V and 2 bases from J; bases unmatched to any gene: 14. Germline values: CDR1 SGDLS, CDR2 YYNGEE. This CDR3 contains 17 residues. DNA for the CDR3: TGTGCCAGCAGCAGCGGGGTACTTTTTGGAGGACAAGAGACCCAGTACTTC. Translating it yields CASSSGVLFGGQETQYF.

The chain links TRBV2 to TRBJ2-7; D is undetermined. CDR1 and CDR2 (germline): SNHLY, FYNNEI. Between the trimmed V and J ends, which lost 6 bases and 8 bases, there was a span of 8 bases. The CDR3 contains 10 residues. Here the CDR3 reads CASSRLKQYF. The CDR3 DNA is TGTGCCAGCAGCCGTCTGAAGCAGTACTTC.

The DNA for the CDR3 is TGTGCCAGCAGTTCCCAGGGGGACACCGGGGAGCTGTTTTTT. This gives the protein CASSSQGDTGELFF. The chain joins TRBV6-5 to TRBJ2-2; 7 nucleotides line up with TRBD1. J lost 3 bases, V lost 4 bases, and 2 bases had no gene match. CDR1 is MNHEY, CDR2 SVGAGI, per germline. The CDR3 has 14 residues.

The CDR3 nucleotides are TGTGCCAGCACGACATCGGGGGGCCAAGAGACCCAGTACTTC. Protein product: CASTTSGGQETQYF. This rearrangement joins TRBV3-1 (or the pseudogene TRBV3-2) to TRBJ2-5; TRBD2 matches 7 bases. V lost 7 bases and J lost 1; bases outside the gene matches: 6. The length of the CDR3 is 14 residues. Germline V gene lookup returns CDR1 LGHDT and CDR2 YNNKEL (reference sequence).

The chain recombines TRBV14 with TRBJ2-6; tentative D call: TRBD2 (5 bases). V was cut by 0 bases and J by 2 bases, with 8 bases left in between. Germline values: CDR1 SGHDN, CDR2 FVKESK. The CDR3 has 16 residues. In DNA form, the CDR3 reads TGTGCCAGCAGCCAAGAGAGGGCCGCTGGGGCCAACGTCCTGACTTTC. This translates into CASSQERAAGANVLTF.

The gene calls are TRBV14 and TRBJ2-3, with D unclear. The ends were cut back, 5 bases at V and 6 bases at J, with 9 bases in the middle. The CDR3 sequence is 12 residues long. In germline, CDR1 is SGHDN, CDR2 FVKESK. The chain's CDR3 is CASSTRVDTQYF. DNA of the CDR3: TGTGCCAGCAGCACCCGGGTTGATACGCAGTATTTT. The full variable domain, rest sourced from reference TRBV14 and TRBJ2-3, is EAGVTQFPSHSVIEKGQTVTLRCDPISGHDNLYWYRRVMGKEIKFLLHFVKESKQDESGMPNNRFLAERTGGTYSTLKVQPAELEDSGVYFCASSTRVDTQYFGPGTRLTVL.

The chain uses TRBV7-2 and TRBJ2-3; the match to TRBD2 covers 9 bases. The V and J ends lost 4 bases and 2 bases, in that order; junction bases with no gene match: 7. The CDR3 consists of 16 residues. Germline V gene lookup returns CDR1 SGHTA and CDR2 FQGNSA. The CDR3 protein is CASSSRGGATTDTQYF. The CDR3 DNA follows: TGTGCCAGCAGCTCCCGCGGGGGGGCCACCACAGATACGCAGTATTTT.

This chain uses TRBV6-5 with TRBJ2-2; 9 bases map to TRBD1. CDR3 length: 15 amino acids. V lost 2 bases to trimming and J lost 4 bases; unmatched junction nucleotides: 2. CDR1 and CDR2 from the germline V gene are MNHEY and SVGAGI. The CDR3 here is CASSYDRGSTGELFF. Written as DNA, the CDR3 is TGTGCCAGCAGTTACGACAGGGGGAGCACCGGGGAGCTGTTTTTT.

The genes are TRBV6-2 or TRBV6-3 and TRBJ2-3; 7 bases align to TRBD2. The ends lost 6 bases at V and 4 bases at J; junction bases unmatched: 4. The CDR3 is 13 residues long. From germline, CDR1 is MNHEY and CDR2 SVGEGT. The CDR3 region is CASSHAGADTQYF. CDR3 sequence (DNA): TGTGCCAGCAGCCACGCGGGGGCAGATACGCAGTATTTT.